Presented here are 3 T cell receptor beta chains from one specimen sequenced in a study of cytomegalovirus exposure and HLA in healthy donors. The study ran its PCR with 60 Vbeta and 13 Jbeta primers. TCRdb's table, derived via immunoSEQ multiplex PCR, lists solely in-frame clones and lacks some. The sample contains some 100,000 clones, 65% to 75% of which appear only once. Sequencing was performed on PBMCs. The receptors derive from a woman between 18 and 30 years old in good health and CMV-seropositive.

A note on this clone: Other DNA sequences in the sample encode the same CDR3. V gene TRBV12-2 combines with J gene TRBJ2-5; the table's D call TRBD2 went unverified against the DNA. TRBV12-2 constitutes a pseudogene. CDR3 length: 17 residues. CDR3 sequence reads: CASRLAIWSSGRETQYF. CDR3 sequence (DNA): TGTGCAAGTCGCTTAGCGATTTGGTCTAGCGGGAGAGAGACCCAGTACTTC.

This chain uses TRBV7-2 with TRBJ1-1, with unresolved D. The germline gives CDR1 SGHTA, CDR2 FQGNSA. Trimming removed 2 bases from V and 0 bases from J, with 10 bases in between. The CDR3 totals 15 residues. The CDR3 protein is CASSLRCDMNTEAFF. CDR3 sequence (DNA): TGTGCCAGCAGCTTACGGTGCGACATGAACACTGAAGCTTTCTTT.

CDR3 nucleotides: TGTGCCAGCAGCCCTTCCGGGGACTACGAGCAGTACTTC. Its translation is CASSPSGDYEQYF. The chain recombines TRBV7-2 with TRBJ2-7; TRBD2 is a possible D gene (5 bases). Trimming cost V 5 bases and J 3 bases, with 11 bases left between them. Per germline, CDR1 SGHTA and CDR2 FQGNSA. The CDR3 consists of 13 residues.